The 15 T cell receptor beta chains given below trace back to one sample, sequenced in a study of T cell repertoires in cytomegalovirus infection. These receptors' targets are unknown. TCRdb reprocessed the reads with MiXCR, giving one entry per CDR3 protein. The sample has about 920,000 distinct CDR3 sequences, roughly 30% seen once; the top ten hold about an eighth. The sequencing used cultured CD8+ T cells from PBMCs, collected from culture after CMV antigen stimulation. The receptors here all came from a human donor in good health (CMV status not recorded). Some clones in this sample may be carry-over from other donors' samples.

To note about this clonotype: Just one base apart from a much larger clone, this may be a read error. V is TRBV7-6 and J is TRBJ2-5; TRBD1 matches 7 bases. CDR3 length: 14 amino acids. The V gene's germline CDR1 is SGHVS and CDR2 FNYEAQ. CDR3 in amino acids: CTSSHRGGQETQYF. CDR3 DNA: TGTACCAGCAGCCACAGGGGTGGGCAAGAGACCCAGTACTTC.

This clonotype was counted between two and nine times. The CDR3 region is CASSFLTQGEGYTF. The CDR3 coding sequence is TGTGCCAGCAGTTTTCTAACCCAGGGTGAGGGCTACACCTTC. This rearrangement joins TRBV12-3 or TRBV12-4 to TRBJ1-2; D possibly corresponds to TRBD1 (5 bases). This CDR3 contains 14 residues. Trimming stripped 3 bases from V and 8 bases from J, with 16 bases between.

This chain uses TRBV5-1 with TRBJ2-1, with a tentative D call TRBD2 (5 bases). The CDR3 length is 16 residues. V was shortened by 4 bases and J by 4 bases, with 18 bases between the two germline ends. Germline values: CDR1 SGHRS, CDR2 YFSETQ. CDR3 protein: CASSPLGADNYNEQFF. The DNA of the CDR3 is TGCGCCAGCAGCCCCCTTGGAGCGGATAATTACAATGAGCAGTTCTTC.

The table lists this clonotype with many counts. The chain has TRBV7-8 and TRBJ2-1, with 10 nucleotides matching TRBD2. With 5 bases clipped from V and 5 bases from J, the junction kept 3 bases outside the gene matches. This CDR3 has 14 residues. Germline loops: CDR1 SGHVS, CDR2 FQNEAQ. The CDR3 protein is CASSILAGNNEQFF. CDR3 sequence (DNA): TGTGCCAGCAGCATACTAGCGGGGAACAATGAGCAGTTCTTC.

J is TRBJ2-7 and V is TRBV7-4, with D tentatively TRBD1 or TRBD2 (5 bases each). Germline lookup yields CDR1 SGHVT and CDR2 SQSDAQ. This CDR3 has 15 amino acids. V lost 2 bases to trimming and J lost 6 bases, with 17 bases between them. The DNA of the CDR3 is TGTGCCAGCAGCTTACCGGGACCGGGGCCGGGCGAGCAGTACTTC. Residues: CASSLPGPGPGEQYF. Full variable domain (outside the CDR3, taken from reference TRBV7-4 and TRBJ2-7): GAGVSQSPRYKVAKRGRDVALRCDSISGHVTLYWYRQTLGQGSEVLTYSQSDAQRDKSGRPSGRFSAERPERSVSTLKIQRTEQGDSAVYLCASSLPGPGPGEQYFGPGTRLTVT.

This clonotype was seen ten or more times. J is TRBJ2-5 and V is TRBV7-3; the match to TRBD2 covers 7 bases. J lost 1 base, V lost 2 bases, and 4 bases had no gene match. The length of the CDR3 is 15 residues. The germline gives CDR1 SGHTA, CDR2 FQGTGA. The CDR3 reads CASSLSGGIQETQYF. CDR3 nucleotide sequence: TGTGCCAGCAGCTTATCGGGGGGAATCCAAGAGACCCAGTACTTC.

The chain recombines TRBV6-2 or TRBV6-3 with TRBJ1-1; the D is unclear. The V end lost 7 bases, the J end lost 3 bases, and 9 bases lay between the germline ends. This CDR3 is built from 12 residues. Germline values: CDR1 MNHEY, CDR2 SVGEGT. The CDR3, as DNA: TGTGCCAGCACCTACGGGGACACTGAAGCTTTCTTT. It yields the protein CASTYGDTEAFF.

V gene TRBV5-4 combines with J gene TRBJ2-5; D is ambiguous. The V gene's germline CDR1 is SGHNT and CDR2 YYREEE (reference sequence). The V end was cut by 1 base, the J end by 2 bases, with 6 bases between. The CDR3 totals 13 residues. The CDR3: CASSLKGQETQYF. In DNA form, the CDR3 reads TGTGCCAGCAGCTTGAAGGGACAAGAGACCCAGTACTTC.

The chain links TRBV10-3 to TRBJ2-5, with D unresolved. This CDR3 contains 14 residues. CDR1 ENHRY and CDR2 SYGVKD come from the germline V gene. V shed 3 bases and J shed 5 bases, with 13 bases lying between them. The CDR3 is CAISDSIGPETQYF. The CDR3 region has the DNA TGTGCCATCAGTGATAGCATTGGTCCCGAGACCCAGTACTTC.

This clonotype has only a few counts. The chain carries TRBV6-5 and TRBJ2-3, with TRBD2 as a possible D gene (5 bases). From germline, CDR1 is MNHEY and CDR2 SVGAGI. This CDR3 spans 15 amino acids. Trimming shortened V by 2 bases and J by 2 bases, and 11 bases separated the two germline ends. The CDR3 is CASSYKWGDTDTQYF. The CDR3 DNA is TGTGCCAGCAGTTACAAGTGGGGAGACACAGATACGCAGTATTTT.

The chain has TRBV2 and TRBJ2-5; 8 nucleotides align to TRBD2. V was pared by 9 bases and J by 3 bases, with 12 bases of the junction left unmatched. The length of the CDR3 is 15 residues. Germline V gene sequence: CDR1 SNHLY, CDR2 FYNNEI. CDR3 DNA sequence: TGTGCCAGTACCCCTCCGGGGGGGATAAAAGAGACCCAGTACTTC. Protein: CASTPPGGIKETQYF.

The table lists this clonotype with a few counts. The chain links TRBV6-2 or TRBV6-3 to TRBJ1-5, with D perhaps matching TRBD1 (5 bases). The V end was cut by 6 bases, the J end by 0 bases, with 21 bases between. CDR1 MNHEY and CDR2 SVGEGT come from the germline V gene. This CDR3 region has 18 residues. The CDR3 nucleotides read TGTGCCAGCAGCTTACCGAGCAGGGACGTCTATAGCAATCAGCCCCAGCATTTT. This sequence encodes CASSLPSRDVYSNQPQHF.

This clonotype was picked up a small number of times. V usage is TRBV6-2 or TRBV6-3 and J usage is TRBJ2-2; no firm D call. Germline lookup yields CDR1 MNHEY and CDR2 SVGEGT. The CDR3 has 18 residues. With 2 bases removed from V and 1 base from J, the gap between germline ends came to 17 bases. The CDR3 sequence: CASSYLPRSFLNTGELFF. For the CDR3, the DNA is TGTGCCAGCAGTTACCTTCCTCGGTCATTCCTGAACACCGGGGAGCTGTTTTTT.

This clonotype has a count of ten or more. The chain has TRBV7-9 and TRBJ1-5, with 7 bases aligning to TRBD1. CDR3 length equals 14 residues. Trimming at V came to 5 bases and at J to 7 bases, leaving 8 bases not matched to a gene. Germline V gives CDR1 SEHNR, CDR2 FQNEAQ (reference sequence). DNA for the CDR3: TGTGCCAGCAGCCCGACAGGGCCGGTACAGCCCCAGCATTTT. Translating gives CASSPTGPVQPQHF.

For this clonotype: This sequence may be a read error, since a much larger clone differs from it by one base. This chain joins TRBV7-6 and TRBJ2-3, with D maybe TRBD2 (5 bases). V shed 5 bases and J shed 7 bases, with 13 bases lying between them. Germline values: CDR1 SGHVS, CDR2 FNYEAQ. The CDR3 loop spans 13 amino acids. CDR3 coding DNA: TGTGCCAGCAGCCAAACTAGTATCTATACGCAGTATTTT. This encodes CASSQTSIYTQYF.